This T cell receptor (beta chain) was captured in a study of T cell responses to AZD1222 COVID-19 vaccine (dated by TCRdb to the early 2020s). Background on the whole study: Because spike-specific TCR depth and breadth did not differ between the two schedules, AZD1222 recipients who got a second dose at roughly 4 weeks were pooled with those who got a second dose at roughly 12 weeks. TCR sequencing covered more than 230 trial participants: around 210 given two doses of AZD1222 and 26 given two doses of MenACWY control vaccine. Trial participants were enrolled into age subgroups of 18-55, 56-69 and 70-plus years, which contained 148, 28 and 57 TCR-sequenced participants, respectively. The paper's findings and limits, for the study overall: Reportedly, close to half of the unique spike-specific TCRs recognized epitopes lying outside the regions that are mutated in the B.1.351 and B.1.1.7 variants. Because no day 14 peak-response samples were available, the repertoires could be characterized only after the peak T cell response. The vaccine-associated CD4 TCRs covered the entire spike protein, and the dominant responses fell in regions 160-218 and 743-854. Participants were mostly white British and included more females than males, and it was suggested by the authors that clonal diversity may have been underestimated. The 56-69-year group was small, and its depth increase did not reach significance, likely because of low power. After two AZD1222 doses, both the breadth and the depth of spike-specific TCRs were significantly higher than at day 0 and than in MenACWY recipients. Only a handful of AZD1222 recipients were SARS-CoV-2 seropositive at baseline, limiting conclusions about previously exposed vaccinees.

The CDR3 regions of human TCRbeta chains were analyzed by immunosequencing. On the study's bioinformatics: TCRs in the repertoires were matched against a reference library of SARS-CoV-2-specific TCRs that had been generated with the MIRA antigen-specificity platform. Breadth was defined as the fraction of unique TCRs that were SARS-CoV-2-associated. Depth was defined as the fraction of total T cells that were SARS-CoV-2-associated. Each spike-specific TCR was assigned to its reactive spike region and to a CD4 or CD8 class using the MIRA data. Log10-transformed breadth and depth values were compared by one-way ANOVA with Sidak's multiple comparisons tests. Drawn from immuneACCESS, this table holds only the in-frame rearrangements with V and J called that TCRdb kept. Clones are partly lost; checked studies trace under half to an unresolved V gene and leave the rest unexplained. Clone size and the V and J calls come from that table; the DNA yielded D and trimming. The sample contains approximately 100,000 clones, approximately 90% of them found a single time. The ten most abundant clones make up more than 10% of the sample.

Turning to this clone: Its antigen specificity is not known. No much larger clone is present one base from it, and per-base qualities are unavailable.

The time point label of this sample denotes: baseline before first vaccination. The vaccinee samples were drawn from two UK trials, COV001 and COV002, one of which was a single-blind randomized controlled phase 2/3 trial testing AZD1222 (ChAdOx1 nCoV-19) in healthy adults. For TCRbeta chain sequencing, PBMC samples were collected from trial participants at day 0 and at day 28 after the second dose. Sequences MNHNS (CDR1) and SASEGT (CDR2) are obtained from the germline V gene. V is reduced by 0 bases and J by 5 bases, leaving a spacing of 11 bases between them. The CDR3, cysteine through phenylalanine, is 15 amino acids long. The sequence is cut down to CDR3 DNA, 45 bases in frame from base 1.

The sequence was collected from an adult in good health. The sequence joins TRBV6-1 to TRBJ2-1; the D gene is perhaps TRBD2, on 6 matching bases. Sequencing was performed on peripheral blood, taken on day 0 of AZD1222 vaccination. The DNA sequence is TGTGCCAGCAGTGAAGCGGAAGCGGGCGACAATGAGCAGTTCTTC. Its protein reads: CASSEAEAGDNEQFF.